These T cell receptor beta chains were read from a single sample in a study of T cells in Graves' hyperthyroidism and ophthalmopathy. TCRdb passed the multiplex PCR reads through MiXCR, listing each CDR3 protein once. The data show about 46,000 distinct CDR3 sequences, around half seen once. The sequenced sample consisted of peripheral blood or thyroid tissue (not recorded which). The origin of the receptors is a woman between 45 and 60 years old with Graves' hyperthyroidism. Both conserved end residues are part of each CDR3. The D gene is left open where the match is weak. Clone size is not always given. Where it is, it says once, few, many or a class for expanded clones.

d_call	v_call	clone_size	j_call	cdr3_length	cdr3_nt	cdr3_aa
TRBD2	TRBV13	many	TRBJ2-7	14	TGTGCCAGCAGCCCGGGGTCTAGCGGTTACGAGCAGTACTTC	CASSPGSSGYEQYF
NA	TRBV12-3/TRBV12-4	many	TRBJ1-5	16	TGTGCCAGCAGTTCACTGACCCTTGGGCTGAATCAGCCCCAGCATTTT	CASSSLTLGLNQPQHF
TRBD1	TRBV13	few	TRBJ2-1	15	TGTGCCAGCAGCCCACGGGACAGCCACTACAATGAGCAGTTCTTC	CASSPRDSHYNEQFF
TRBD1	TRBV3-1	many	TRBJ1-4	15	TGTGCCAGCAGCCTATCGACAGGGCCGAATGAAAAACTGTTTTTT	CASSLSTGPNEKLFF
TRBD2	TRBV7-9	many	TRBJ2-2	17	TGTGCCAGCAGCTTAGGGGGGACTAGCGGGAACACCGGGGAGCTGTTTTTT	CASSLGGTSGNTGELFF
NA	TRBV29-1	NA	TRBJ1-2	12	TGCAGCGTTGAGGGCAGGTCCCAAGACTACACCTTC	CSVEGRSQDYTF
NA	TRBV7-2	many	TRBJ1-5	13	TGTGCCAGCAGCTTAGCAATCCATCAGCCCCAGCATTTT	CASSLAIHQPQHF
NA	TRBV28	many	TRBJ1-5	12	TGTGCCAGCAGTTTCGGTAATCAGCCCCAGCATTTT	CASSFGNQPQHF
NA	TRBV9	many	TRBJ1-5	15	TGTGCCAGCAGCGCGTCCGGGACCCAAGGCCAGCCCCAGCATTTT	CASSASGTQGQPQHF
NA	TRBV7-9	NA	TRBJ1-1	14	TGTGCCAGCAACTTAGCGTCGGGGAACACTGAAGCTTTCTTT	CASNLASGNTEAFF
NA	TRBV20-1	many	TRBJ1-1	11	TGCAGTGCTAGAGGACAGCTTGAAGCTTTCTTT	CSARGQLEAFF
TRBD2	TRBV7-9	NA	TRBJ2-5	16	TGTGCCAGCAGCTTAGGTAGCGGGAGGGTACAAGAGACCCAGTACTTC	CASSLGSGRVQETQYF
NA	TRBV11-2	many	TRBJ1-3	14	TGTGCCAGCAGCTTACCGGGACCCGGAAACACCATATATTTT	CASSLPGPGNTIYF
TRBD1	TRBV10-3	NA	TRBJ2-5	12	TGTGCCACAAGGACAGGGAGAGAGACCCAGTACTTC	CATRTGRETQYF
TRBD1	TRBV13	many	TRBJ1-1	13	TGTGCCAGCAGCCTCGACAGGGACACTGAAGCTTTCTTT	CASSLDRDTEAFF
TRBD1	TRBV20-1	many	TRBJ2-7	14	TGCAGTGCTAGAGGCCGGGACAGGGGGCGCGAGCAGTACTTC	CSARGRDRGREQYF
TRBD1	TRBV20-1	many	TRBJ1-5	14	TGCAGTGCTGAGCGTAGGGGGCTTAATCAGCCCCAGCATTTT	CSAERRGLNQPQHF
NA	TRBV2	once	TRBJ2-7	13	TGTGCCAGCAGCAGGGGCGGGGGCTACGAGCAGTACTTC	CASSRGGGYEQYF
NA	TRBV27	NA	TRBJ2-2	14	TGTGCCAGCAGTTTGATTTCGAACACCGGGGAGCTGTCTTTT	CASSLISNTGELSF
TRBD2	TRBV9	many	TRBJ2-7	16	TGTGCCAGCAGCCCACGACTAGCGGGGTCTGTTTACGAGCAGTACTTC	CASSPRLAGSVYEQYF
NA	TRBV5-1	many	TRBJ1-1	12	TGCGCCAGCAGCTTGGAGTTGGGTGAAGCTTTCTTT	CASSLELGEAFF
NA	TRBV9	few	TRBJ2-7	14	TGTGCCAGCAGCCCTTCAGGGTGGGCCTACGAGCAGTACTTC	CASSPSGWAYEQYF
NA	TRBV20-1	NA	TRBJ2-2	14	TGCAGTGCTAGCGGACGGACCGGGGCCGGGGAGCTGTTTTTT	CSASGRTGAGELFF
NA	TRBV6-1	many	TRBJ1-2	11	TGTGCCAGCAGGACGTCCTATGGCTACACCTTC	CASRTSYGYTF
NA	TRBV10-3	NA	TRBJ1-1	13	TGTGCCATCAACTCGGACGTGAACACTGAAGCTTTCTTT	CAINSDVNTEAFF
NA	TRBV7-7	many	TRBJ2-2	14	TGTGCTAGCAGCTTAGTCACCAACACCGGGGAGCTGTTTTTT	CASSLVTNTGELFF